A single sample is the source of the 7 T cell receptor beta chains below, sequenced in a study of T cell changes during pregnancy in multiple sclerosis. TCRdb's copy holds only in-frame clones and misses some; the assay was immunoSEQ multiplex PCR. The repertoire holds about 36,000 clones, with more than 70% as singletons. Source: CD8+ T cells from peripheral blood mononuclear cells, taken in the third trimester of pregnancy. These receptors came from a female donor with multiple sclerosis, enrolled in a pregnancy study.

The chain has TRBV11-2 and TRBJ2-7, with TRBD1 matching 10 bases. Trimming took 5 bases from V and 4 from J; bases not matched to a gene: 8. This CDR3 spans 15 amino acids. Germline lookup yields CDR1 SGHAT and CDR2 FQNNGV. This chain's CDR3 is CASSLRGQGRYEQYF. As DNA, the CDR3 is TGTGCCAGCAGCCTCCGGGGACAGGGGCGATACGAGCAGTACTTC.

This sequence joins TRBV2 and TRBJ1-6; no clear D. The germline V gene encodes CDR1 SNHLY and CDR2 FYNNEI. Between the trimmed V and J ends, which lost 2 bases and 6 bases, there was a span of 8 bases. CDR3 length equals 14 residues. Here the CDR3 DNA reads TGTGCCAGCAGTGAACTCGGTCTTAATTCACCCCTCCACTTT. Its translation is CASSELGLNSPLHF.

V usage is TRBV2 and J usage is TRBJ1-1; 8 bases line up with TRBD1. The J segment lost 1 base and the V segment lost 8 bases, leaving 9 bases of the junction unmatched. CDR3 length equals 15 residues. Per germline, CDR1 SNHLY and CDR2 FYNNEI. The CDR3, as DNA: TGTGCCAGCCGCCTGAGCCAGGGGGCGAACACTGAAGCTTTCTTT. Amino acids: CASRLSQGANTEAFF.

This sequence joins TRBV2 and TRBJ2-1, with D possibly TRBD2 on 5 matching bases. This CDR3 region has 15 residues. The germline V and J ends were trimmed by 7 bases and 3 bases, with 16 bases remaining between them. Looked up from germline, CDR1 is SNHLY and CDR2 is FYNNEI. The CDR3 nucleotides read TGTGCCAGCATGGGGAGCCGACCTATCTACAATGAGCAGTTCTTC. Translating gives CASMGSRPIYNEQFF.

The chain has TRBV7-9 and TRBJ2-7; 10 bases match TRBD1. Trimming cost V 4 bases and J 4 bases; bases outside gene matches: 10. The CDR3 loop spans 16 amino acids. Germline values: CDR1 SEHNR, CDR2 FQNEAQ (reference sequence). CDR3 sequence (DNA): TGTGCCAGCAGCTGGCCCAGGACAGGGGGGGGATACGAGCAGTACTTC. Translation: CASSWPRTGGGYEQYF.

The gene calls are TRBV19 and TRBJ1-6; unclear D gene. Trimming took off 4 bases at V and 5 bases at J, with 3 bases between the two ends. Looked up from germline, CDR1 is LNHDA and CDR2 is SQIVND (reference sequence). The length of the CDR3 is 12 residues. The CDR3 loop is CASSTDNSPLHF. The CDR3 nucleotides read TGTGCCAGTAGTACGGATAATTCACCCCTCCACTTT.

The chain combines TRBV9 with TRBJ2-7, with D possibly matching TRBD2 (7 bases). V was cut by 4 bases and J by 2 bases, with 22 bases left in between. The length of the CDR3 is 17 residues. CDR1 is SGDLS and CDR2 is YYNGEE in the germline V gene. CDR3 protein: CASSPPEWGGAPYEQYF. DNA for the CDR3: TGTGCCAGCAGCCCCCCAGAGTGGGGGGGGGCCCCCTACGAGCAGTACTTC.